The 10 T cell receptor beta chains in this list originate from one sample, sequenced in a study of OX40 agonist ivuxolimab in advanced cancers. Data came from immunoSEQ multiplex PCR; TCRdb stores just in-frame clones and leaves some out. The sample contains approximately 77,000 clones, 90% to 95% of which appear only once. Sequenced here: CD4+ or CD8+ T cells sorted from blood, sampled in a trial of the OX40 agonist ivuxolimab. The receptor set was obtained from an adult with an advanced solid tumor such as melanoma, head and neck, liver or kidney cancer.

The rearrangement joins TRBV20-1 to TRBJ1-4; D gene unclear. The germline V gene encodes CDR1 DFQATT and CDR2 SNEGSKA (reference sequence). CDR3 length equals 11 residues. The V end lost 3 bases, the J end lost 8 bases, and 7 bases lay between the germline ends. The CDR3 spells CSASMDEKLFF. The CDR3 DNA sequence: TGCAGTGCTAGCATGGACGAAAAACTGTTTTTT.

V is TRBV6-5 and J is TRBJ2-7; D gene uncertain. The CDR3 sequence is 13 residues long. Germline CDR1 and CDR2: MNHEY and SVGAGI. The V end lost 3 bases, the J end lost 6 bases, and 12 bases lay between the germline ends. The CDR3 loop is CASSYPGVSEQYF. DNA of the CDR3: TGTGCCAGCAGTTATCCTGGGGTAAGCGAGCAGTACTTC.

The rearrangement uses TRBV28 and TRBJ1-6, with TRBD1 identical over 7 bases. The CDR3 totals 15 residues. From germline, CDR1 is MDHEN and CDR2 SYDVKM. Trimming removed 7 bases from V and 9 bases from J; junction bases left unmatched: 12. The CDR3 sequence: CASNRLGTVGSPLHF. CDR3 sequence (DNA): TGTGCCAGCAACAGATTAGGGACAGTAGGTTCACCCCTCCACTTT.

V and J are TRBV7-9 and TRBJ1-1, with a weak D call TRBD1 (5 bases). V was trimmed by 7 bases and J by 4 bases, leaving 16 bases between them. Germline loops: CDR1 SEHNR, CDR2 FQNEAQ (reference sequence). The CDR3 length is 14 residues. Here the CDR3 reads CASTLGSGTTEAFF. CDR3 nucleotide sequence: TGTGCCAGCACCCTCGGGTCAGGGACCACTGAAGCTTTCTTT.

V usage is TRBV5-1 and J usage is TRBJ2-2; D ambiguous. In germline, CDR1 is SGHRS, CDR2 YFSETQ. The CDR3 length is 15 residues. The V and J ends lost 0 bases and 3 bases respectively, with 9 bases between them. The CDR3 DNA sequence: TGCGCCAGCAGCTTGGCCATCGTTGACACCGGGGAGCTGTTTTTT. Translation gives CASSLAIVDTGELFF.

The chain uses TRBV7-8 and TRBJ1-1; D is unclear. Trimming removed 1 base at V and 2 bases at J, with 11 bases between. Germline CDR1 SGHVS, CDR2 FQNEAQ. The CDR3 runs to 15 residues. CDR3 sequence (DNA): TGTGCCAGCAGCTTAGATTTCGAGACTAACACTGAAGCTTTCTTT. This gives the protein CASSLDFETNTEAFF.

The chain uses TRBV29-1 and TRBJ2-3, with a weak D call TRBD1 (5 bases). The germline CDR1 and CDR2 sequences are SQVTM and ANQGSEA. The CDR3 runs 12 residues. V gave up 6 bases and J gave up 1 base, with 8 bases separating them. The CDR3 nucleotides are TGCAGCGTATCGACAGGCACAGATACGCAGTATTTT. It specifies CSVSTGTDTQYF.

The J gene is TRBJ2-7, the V gene TRBV6-1; D ambiguous. From germline, CDR1 is MNHNS and CDR2 SASEGT. This CDR3 comprises 12 residues. V dropped 5 bases and J dropped 2 bases, with 7 bases sitting between them. CDR3 loop: CASSTYTYEQYF. As DNA, the CDR3 is TGTGCCAGCAGTACCTATACCTACGAGCAGTACTTC.

The genes are TRBV7-2 and TRBJ2-7; no firm D call. Germline V gene data show CDR1 as SGHTA and CDR2 as FQGNSA. Trimming shortened V by 4 bases and J by 2 bases, and 12 bases separated the two germline ends. There are 14 residues in the CDR3. CDR3 sequence reads: CASSSLRHAYEQYF. The CDR3 bases are TGTGCCAGCAGCTCATTGAGACATGCCTACGAGCAGTACTTC.

The V call is TRBV27, the J call TRBJ2-2; 14 positions match TRBD2. The V gene end was trimmed by 2 bases and the J gene end by 3 bases; junction bases not matched to a gene: 2. The CDR3 has 17 residues. Germline loops: CDR1 MNHEY, CDR2 SMNVEV (reference sequence). CDR3 amino acids: CASSLPGLAGDTGELFF. CDR3 nucleotides: TGTGCCAGCAGTTTACCGGGACTAGCGGGGGACACCGGGGAGCTGTTTTTT.